This TCR beta chain came from a study of T-cell memory formation after mild COVID-19. The study's findings and limits: Pre-infection memory showed some responding clones, and this suggested that cross-reactive memory joined.

MiXCR, run by TCRdb on the 5' RACE reads, gives a single entry per CDR3 protein. The sample contains more than 75,000 distinct CDR3 sequences, roughly 25% of which appear only once. This clonotype was seen a handful of times. What it recognizes is unknown. Germline CDR1 is SQVTM and CDR2 is ANQGSEA. This CDR3 has 11 residues. Between the trimmed V and J ends, which lost 5 bases and 7 bases, there was a span of 9 bases. V is TRBV29-1 and J is TRBJ2-1; D is perhaps TRBD1 (5 bases). The sample was PBMCs or a T cell subset sorted from them (not recorded which). The receptor was derived from a man younger than 35 who had mild COVID-19 (a few samples of this study predate the infection). Cell type and time point are not known. CDR3 nucleotide sequence: TGCAGCGTTTCAGGGCGGAATGAGCAGTTCTTC. Its translation: CSVSGRNEQFF.